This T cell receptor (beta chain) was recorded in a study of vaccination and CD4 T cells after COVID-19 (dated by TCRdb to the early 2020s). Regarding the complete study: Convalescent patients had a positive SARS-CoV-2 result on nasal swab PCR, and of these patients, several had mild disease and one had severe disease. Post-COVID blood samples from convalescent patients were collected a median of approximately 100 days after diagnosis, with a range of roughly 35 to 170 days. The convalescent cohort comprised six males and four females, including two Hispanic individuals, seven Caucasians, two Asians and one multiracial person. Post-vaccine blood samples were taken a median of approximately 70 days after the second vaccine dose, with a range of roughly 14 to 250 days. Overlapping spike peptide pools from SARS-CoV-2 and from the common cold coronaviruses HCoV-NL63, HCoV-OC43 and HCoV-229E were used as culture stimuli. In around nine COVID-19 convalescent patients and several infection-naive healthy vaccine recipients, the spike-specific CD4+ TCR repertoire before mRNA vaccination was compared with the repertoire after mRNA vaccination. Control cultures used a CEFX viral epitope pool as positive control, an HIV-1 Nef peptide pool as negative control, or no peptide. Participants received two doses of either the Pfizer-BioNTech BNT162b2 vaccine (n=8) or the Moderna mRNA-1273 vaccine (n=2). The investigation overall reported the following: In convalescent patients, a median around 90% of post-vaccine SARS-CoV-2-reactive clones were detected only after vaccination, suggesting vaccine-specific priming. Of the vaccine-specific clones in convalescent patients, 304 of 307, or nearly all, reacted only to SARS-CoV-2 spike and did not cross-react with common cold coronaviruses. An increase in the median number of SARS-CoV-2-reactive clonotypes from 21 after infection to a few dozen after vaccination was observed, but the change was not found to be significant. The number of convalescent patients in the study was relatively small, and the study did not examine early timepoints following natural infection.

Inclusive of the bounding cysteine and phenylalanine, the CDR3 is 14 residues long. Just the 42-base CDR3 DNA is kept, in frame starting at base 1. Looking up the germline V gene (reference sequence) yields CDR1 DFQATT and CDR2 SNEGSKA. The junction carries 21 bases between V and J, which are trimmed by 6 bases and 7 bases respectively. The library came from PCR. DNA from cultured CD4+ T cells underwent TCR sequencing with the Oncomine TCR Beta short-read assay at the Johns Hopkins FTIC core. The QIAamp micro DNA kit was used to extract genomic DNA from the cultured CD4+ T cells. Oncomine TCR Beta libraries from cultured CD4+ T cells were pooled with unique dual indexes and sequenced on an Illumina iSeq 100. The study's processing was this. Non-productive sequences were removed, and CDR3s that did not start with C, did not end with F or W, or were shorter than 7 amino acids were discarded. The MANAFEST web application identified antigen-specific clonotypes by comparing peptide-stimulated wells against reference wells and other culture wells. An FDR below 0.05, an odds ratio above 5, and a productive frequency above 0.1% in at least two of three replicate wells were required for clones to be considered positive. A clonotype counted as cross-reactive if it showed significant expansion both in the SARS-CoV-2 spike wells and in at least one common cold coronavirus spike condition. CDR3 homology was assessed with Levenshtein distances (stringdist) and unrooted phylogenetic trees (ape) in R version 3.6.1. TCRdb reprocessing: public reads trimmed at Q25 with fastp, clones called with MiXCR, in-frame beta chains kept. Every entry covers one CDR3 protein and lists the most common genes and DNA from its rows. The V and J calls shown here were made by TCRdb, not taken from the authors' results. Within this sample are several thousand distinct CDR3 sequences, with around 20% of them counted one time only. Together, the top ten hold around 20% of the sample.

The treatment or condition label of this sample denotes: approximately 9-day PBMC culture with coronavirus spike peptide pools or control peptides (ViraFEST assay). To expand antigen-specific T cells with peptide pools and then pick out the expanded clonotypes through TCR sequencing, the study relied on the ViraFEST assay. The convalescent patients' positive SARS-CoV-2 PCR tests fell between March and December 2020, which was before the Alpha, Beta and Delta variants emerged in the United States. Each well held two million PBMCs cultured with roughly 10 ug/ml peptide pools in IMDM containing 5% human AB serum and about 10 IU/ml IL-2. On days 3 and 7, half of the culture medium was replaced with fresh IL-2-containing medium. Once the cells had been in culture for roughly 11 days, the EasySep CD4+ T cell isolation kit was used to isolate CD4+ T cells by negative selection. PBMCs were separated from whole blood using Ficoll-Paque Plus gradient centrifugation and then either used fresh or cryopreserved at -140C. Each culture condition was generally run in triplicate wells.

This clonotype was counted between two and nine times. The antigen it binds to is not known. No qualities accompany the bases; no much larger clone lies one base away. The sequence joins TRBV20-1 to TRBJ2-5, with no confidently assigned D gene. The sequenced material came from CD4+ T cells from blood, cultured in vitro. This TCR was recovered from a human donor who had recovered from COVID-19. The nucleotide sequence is TGCAGTGCCCCGAGAGGAACTCAACGAGGGACCCAGTACTTC. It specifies CSAPRGTQRGTQYF.